The next 5 T cell receptor beta chains were all read from a single sample in a study of blood T cell repertoires in COVID-19. The method was immunoSEQ multiplex PCR; TCRdb's version includes in-frame clones alone and lacks a portion of them. The data contain about 160,000 clones, approximately 79% of them singletons. The sequenced sample was peripheral blood. The receptor source for this set is a woman aged 60-75 years with COVID-19, enrolled during active disease.

The J gene is TRBJ2-1, the V gene TRBV27, with D maybe TRBD2 (6 bases). Per germline, CDR1 MNHEY and CDR2 SMNVEV (reference sequence). CDR3 length equals 16 residues. V was cut by 0 bases and J by 0 bases, with 9 bases left in between. In DNA, the CDR3 is TGTGCCAGCAGTTTATCGGACGGGAGCTCCTACAATGAGCAGTTCTTC. This sequence encodes CASSLSDGSSYNEQFF.

V usage is TRBV7-2 and J usage is TRBJ1-6; D is possibly TRBD1 (5 bases). There are 14 residues in the CDR3. Germline V lookup: CDR1 SGHTA, CDR2 FQGNSA. With 1 base removed from V and 10 bases from J, the gap between germline ends came to 11 bases. CDR3 DNA sequence: TGTGCCAGCAGCTTAGGGGACTCCCGCTCACCCCTCCACTTT. It codes for CASSLGDSRSPLHF.

This chain links TRBV5-1 with TRBJ2-7, with 9 bases that match TRBD1. The CDR3 covers 16 residues. J lost 0 bases, V lost 4 bases, and 8 bases had no gene match. The germline CDR1 and CDR2 sequences are SGHRS and YFSETQ. The CDR3 is CASSLRLDRGSYEQYF. For the CDR3, the DNA is TGCGCCAGCAGCCTGAGATTGGACAGGGGCTCCTACGAGCAGTACTTC.

The rearrangement uses TRBV9 and TRBJ1-1, with D possibly matching TRBD1 (5 bases). V lost 1 base, J lost 6 bases, and 16 bases lay in between. CDR1 is SGDLS and CDR2 is YYNGEE in the germline V gene. CDR3 length equals 15 residues. The CDR3 coding sequence is TGTGCCAGCAGCGTAAGTCCAGGGCCGACGTCTGAAGCTTTCTTT. It translates to CASSVSPGPTSEAFF. Together with reference TRBV9 and TRBJ1-1, the CDR3 gives the full variable domain: DSGVTQTPKHLITATGQRVTLRCSPRSGDLSVYWYQQSLDQGLQFLIQYYNGEERAKGNILERFSAQQFPDLHSELNLSSLELGDSALYFCASSVSPGPTSEAFFGQGTRLTVV.

The J gene is TRBJ2-2, the V gene TRBV11-3; 8 bases agree with TRBD1. Per the germline V gene, CDR1 is SGHNT and CDR2 is YENEEA. The CDR3 loop spans 13 amino acids. With V trimmed by 2 bases and J by 9 bases, 2 bases remained unmatched. The CDR3: CASSLFRGRELFF. CDR3 DNA: TGTGCCAGCAGCTTATTCAGGGGGCGGGAGCTGTTTTTT.